This is a list of T cell receptor beta chains from one sample in a study of blood T cell repertoires in COVID-19. Libraries were prepared by immunoSEQ multiplex PCR; TCRdb keeps only in-frame clonotypes and omits some of them. The sample yields about 76,000 clones, roughly 80% seen once. The sample consisted of peripheral blood. The receptors stem from a human donor in a cohort sampled during active COVID-19. Each CDR3 is given with its conserved first and last residue. The D gene is left open where the match is weak. Size is stated for part of the rows, as once, few or many counts, or as a class when the clone is expanded.

d_gene: TRBD2; v_gene: TRBV3-1/TRBV3-2; abundance: -; j_gene: TRBJ2-3; CDR3nt: TGTGCCAGCAGCTCTATCCGAACCGGGGGGGCCCCTTCAGATACGCAGTATTTT; CDR3aa: CASSSIRTGGAPSDTQYF
d_gene: -; v_gene: TRBV5-4; abundance: -; j_gene: TRBJ2-7; CDR3nt: TGTGCCAGCAGCCCGGACTGGGACTACGAGCAGTACTTC; CDR3aa: CASSPDWDYEQYF
d_gene: TRBD2; v_gene: TRBV4-1; abundance: -; j_gene: TRBJ2-1; CDR3nt: TGCGCCAGCAGCCAAGAAAGGAAGTCGCAGCGGGGGGGCAATGAGCAGTTCTTC; CDR3aa: CASSQERKSQRGGNEQFF
d_gene: TRBD1; v_gene: TRBV5-1; abundance: once; j_gene: TRBJ2-2; CDR3nt: TGCGCCAGCAGCGAAGGGGACAGCTACACCGGGGAGCTGTTTTTT; CDR3aa: CASSEGDSYTGELFF
d_gene: TRBD2; v_gene: TRBV7-2; abundance: -; j_gene: TRBJ2-7; CDR3nt: TGTGCCAGCAGCTTCCGGGGGGGAGTAGCGGGGAAGTACGAGCAGTACTTC; CDR3aa: CASSFRGGVAGKYEQYF
d_gene: TRBD1; v_gene: TRBV7-9; abundance: once; j_gene: TRBJ1-2; CDR3nt: TGTGCCAGCAGCTTGTCGTACAGGGGGTCTAACTATGGCTACACCTTC; CDR3aa: CASSLSYRGSNYGYTF
d_gene: TRBD1; v_gene: TRBV7-8; abundance: -; j_gene: TRBJ1-1; CDR3nt: TGTGCCAGCAGTCGGGGGACAGCGAACACTGAAGCTTTCTTT; CDR3aa: CASSRGTANTEAFF
d_gene: -; v_gene: TRBV9; abundance: -; j_gene: TRBJ1-4; CDR3nt: TGTGCCAGCAGCGCCGGGGGGTCAGTATCGGATGAAAAACTGTTTTTT; CDR3aa: CASSAGGSVSDEKLFF
d_gene: -; v_gene: TRBV6-6; abundance: few; j_gene: TRBJ1-2; CDR3nt: TGTGCCAGCAGTTACTCGGACAGATATGGCTACACCTTC; CDR3aa: CASSYSDRYGYTF
d_gene: -; v_gene: TRBV7-9; abundance: -; j_gene: TRBJ2-1; CDR3nt: TGTGCCAGCAGCTTAGGAGGGCCGGCGAGCTCCTACAATGAGCAGTTCTTC; CDR3aa: CASSLGGPASSYNEQFF
d_gene: TRBD1; v_gene: TRBV19; abundance: -; j_gene: TRBJ1-3; CDR3nt: TGTGCCAGTAGTCGAACTACAGGGGTCGGAAACACCATATATTTT; CDR3aa: CASSRTTGVGNTIYF
d_gene: -; v_gene: TRBV20-1; abundance: once; j_gene: TRBJ1-2; CDR3nt: TGCAGTGCTAGTAGGACAGACACCTATGGCTACACCTTC; CDR3aa: CSASRTDTYGYTF
d_gene: -; v_gene: TRBV24-1; abundance: -; j_gene: TRBJ2-3; CDR3nt: TGTGCCACCAGTGATTGGGACAACACAGATACGCAGTATTTT; CDR3aa: CATSDWDNTDTQYF
d_gene: TRBD1; v_gene: TRBV30; abundance: -; j_gene: TRBJ1-6; CDR3nt: TGTGCCTGGACTCCGATGGACAGGGCGACTTCACCCCTCCACTTT; CDR3aa: CAWTPMDRATSPLHF
d_gene: TRBD1; v_gene: TRBV7-3; abundance: -; j_gene: TRBJ1-2; CDR3nt: TGTGCCAGCAGCCCGGGACAGGGGGCCGCATCCTATGGCTACACCTTC; CDR3aa: CASSPGQGAASYGYTF
d_gene: TRBD1; v_gene: TRBV28; abundance: -; j_gene: TRBJ1-5; CDR3nt: TGTGCCAGCAGCCTCAGGGGGACAGGGGGCAAAAGGAATCAGCCCCAGCATTTT; CDR3aa: CASSLRGTGGKRNQPQHF
d_gene: -; v_gene: TRBV3-1/TRBV3-2; abundance: -; j_gene: TRBJ1-2; CDR3nt: TGTGCCAGCAGCCAACGGGGGGCCTATGGCTACACCTTC; CDR3aa: CASSQRGAYGYTF
d_gene: -; v_gene: TRBV5-1; abundance: -; j_gene: TRBJ2-1; CDR3nt: TGCGCCAGCAGCTTGGCCGCGGTGTCCTACAATGAGCAGTTCTTC; CDR3aa: CASSLAAVSYNEQFF
d_gene: -; v_gene: TRBV9; abundance: -; j_gene: TRBJ2-3; CDR3nt: TGTGCCAGCAGCGTAGCTACGGGAGATACGCAGTATTTT; CDR3aa: CASSVATGDTQYF
d_gene: -; v_gene: TRBV5-1; abundance: -; j_gene: TRBJ1-2; CDR3nt: TGCGCCAGCAGCCCAACAGGGCAGGACTATGGCTACACCTTC; CDR3aa: CASSPTGQDYGYTF
d_gene: -; v_gene: TRBV5-1; abundance: -; j_gene: TRBJ2-2; CDR3nt: TGCGCCAGCAGCTTGGTCACAGGAGGGGCCGGGGAGCTGTTTTTT; CDR3aa: CASSLVTGGAGELFF
d_gene: TRBD2; v_gene: TRBV5-4; abundance: -; j_gene: TRBJ2-1; CDR3nt: TGTGCCAGCAGCCCAAGGACTAGCGGGGTGAATGAGCAGTTCTTC; CDR3aa: CASSPRTSGVNEQFF
d_gene: -; v_gene: TRBV6-4; abundance: many; j_gene: TRBJ2-3; CDR3nt: TGTGCCAGTAGGACAGACCGCGGGTCAGATACGCAGTATTTT; CDR3aa: CASRTDRGSDTQYF
d_gene: -; v_gene: TRBV3-1/TRBV3-2; abundance: -; j_gene: TRBJ2-7; CDR3nt: TGTGCCAGCAGCCCACAGCCGGGACTGATCTCCTACGAGCAGTACTTC; CDR3aa: CASSPQPGLISYEQYF
d_gene: TRBD1; v_gene: TRBV5-4; abundance: -; j_gene: TRBJ2-2; CDR3nt: TGTGCCAGCAGTTGGGACAGGGCCAACACCGGGGAGCTGTTTTTT; CDR3aa: CASSWDRANTGELFF
d_gene: TRBD1; v_gene: TRBV13; abundance: -; j_gene: TRBJ2-1; CDR3nt: TGTGCCAGCAGCATCCGGGACAGGGGGCAAAATGAGCAGTTCTTC; CDR3aa: CASSIRDRGQNEQFF
d_gene: TRBD1; v_gene: TRBV18; abundance: -; j_gene: TRBJ2-7; CDR3nt: TGTGCCAGCTCACCGGACAGGGCGGATTACGAGCAGTACTTC; CDR3aa: CASSPDRADYEQYF
d_gene: TRBD1; v_gene: TRBV5-1; abundance: -; j_gene: TRBJ2-3; CDR3nt: TGCGCCAGCAGCCGGGACAGGGGTGGGGGCACAGATACGCAGTATTTT; CDR3aa: CASSRDRGGGTDTQYF
d_gene: -; v_gene: TRBV11-2; abundance: once; j_gene: TRBJ2-2; CDR3nt: TGTGCCAGCAGCTTAGGCCCACCGGCGGTCACCGGGGAGCTGTTTTTT; CDR3aa: CASSLGPPAVTGELFF
d_gene: -; v_gene: TRBV12-3/TRBV12-4; abundance: -; j_gene: TRBJ2-3; CDR3nt: TGTGCCAGCAGCCTAGACCGCACAGATACGCAGTATTTT; CDR3aa: CASSLDRTDTQYF
d_gene: TRBD2; v_gene: TRBV18; abundance: -; j_gene: TRBJ2-1; CDR3nt: TGTGCCAGCTCACCTTTGACTAGCGGGGGCAATGAGCAGTTCTTC; CDR3aa: CASSPLTSGGNEQFF
d_gene: -; v_gene: TRBV23-1; abundance: -; j_gene: TRBJ1-2; CDR3nt: TGCGCCAGCAGTCCAGTGCTGTTCTATGGCTACACCTTC; CDR3aa: CASSPVLFYGYTF
d_gene: -; v_gene: TRBV7-8; abundance: -; j_gene: TRBJ1-5; CDR3nt: TGTGCCAGCAGCTTTCAGACCAGGTATGGCAATCAGCCCCAGCATTTT; CDR3aa: CASSFQTRYGNQPQHF
d_gene: -; v_gene: TRBV11-3; abundance: -; j_gene: TRBJ2-3; CDR3nt: TGTGCCAGCAGCTTAGGTGGCGCGGGCACAGATACGCAGTATTTT; CDR3aa: CASSLGGAGTDTQYF
d_gene: -; v_gene: TRBV30; abundance: few; j_gene: TRBJ1-1; CDR3nt: TGTGCCTGGAGTTCGGGAGCACGAGGCAGGGAAGCTTTCTTT; CDR3aa: CAWSSGARGREAFF
d_gene: -; v_gene: TRBV30; abundance: -; j_gene: TRBJ1-1; CDR3nt: TGTGCCTGGAGTGTTGAGGGCACTGAAGCTTTCTTT; CDR3aa: CAWSVEGTEAFF
d_gene: TRBD1; v_gene: TRBV7-8; abundance: -; j_gene: TRBJ1-3; CDR3nt: TGTGCCAGCAGACTCGACAGGGTTGTAGGAAACACCATATATTTT; CDR3aa: CASRLDRVVGNTIYF